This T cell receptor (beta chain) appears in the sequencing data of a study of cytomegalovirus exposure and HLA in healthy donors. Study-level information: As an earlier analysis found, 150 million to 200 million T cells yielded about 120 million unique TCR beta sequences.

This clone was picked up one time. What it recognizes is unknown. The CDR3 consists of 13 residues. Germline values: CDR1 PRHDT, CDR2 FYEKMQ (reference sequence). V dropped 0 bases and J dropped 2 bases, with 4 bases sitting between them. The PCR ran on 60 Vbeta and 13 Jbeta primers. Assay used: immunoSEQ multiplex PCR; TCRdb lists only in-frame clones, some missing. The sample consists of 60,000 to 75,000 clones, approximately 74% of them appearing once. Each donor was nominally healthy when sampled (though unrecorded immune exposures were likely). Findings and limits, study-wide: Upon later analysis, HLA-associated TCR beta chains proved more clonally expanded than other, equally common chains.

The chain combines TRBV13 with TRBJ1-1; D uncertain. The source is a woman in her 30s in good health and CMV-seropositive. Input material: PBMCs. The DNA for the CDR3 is TGTGCCAGCAGCTTAGGGGCAAACACTGAAGCTTTCTTT. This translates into CASSLGANTEAFF.